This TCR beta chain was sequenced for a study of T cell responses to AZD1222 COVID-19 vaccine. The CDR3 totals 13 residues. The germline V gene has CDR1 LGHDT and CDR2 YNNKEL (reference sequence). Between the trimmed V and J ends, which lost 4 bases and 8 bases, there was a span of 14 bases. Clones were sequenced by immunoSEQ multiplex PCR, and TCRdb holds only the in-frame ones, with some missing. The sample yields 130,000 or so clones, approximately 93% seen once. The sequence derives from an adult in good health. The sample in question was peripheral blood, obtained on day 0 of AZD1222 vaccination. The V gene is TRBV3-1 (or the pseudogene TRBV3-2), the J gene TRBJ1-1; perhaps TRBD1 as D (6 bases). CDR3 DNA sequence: TGTGCCAGCAGCCGGGGAGGGGGGCACGAAGCTTTCTTT. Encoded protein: CASSRGGGHEAFF.